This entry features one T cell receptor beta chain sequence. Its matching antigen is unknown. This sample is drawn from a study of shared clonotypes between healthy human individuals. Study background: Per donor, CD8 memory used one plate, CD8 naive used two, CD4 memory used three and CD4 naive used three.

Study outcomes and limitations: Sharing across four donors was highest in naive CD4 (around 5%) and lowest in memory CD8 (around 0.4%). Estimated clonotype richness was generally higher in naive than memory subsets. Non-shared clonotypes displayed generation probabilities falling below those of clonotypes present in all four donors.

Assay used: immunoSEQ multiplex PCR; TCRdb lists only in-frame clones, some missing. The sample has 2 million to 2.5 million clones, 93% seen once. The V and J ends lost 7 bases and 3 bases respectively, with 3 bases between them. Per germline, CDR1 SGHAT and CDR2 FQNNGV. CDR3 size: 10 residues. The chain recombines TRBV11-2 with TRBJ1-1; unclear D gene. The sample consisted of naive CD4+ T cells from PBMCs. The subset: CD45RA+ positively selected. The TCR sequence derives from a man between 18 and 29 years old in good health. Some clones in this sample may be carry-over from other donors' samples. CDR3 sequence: CASKDTEAFF. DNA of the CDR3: TGTGCCAGCAAGGACACTGAAGCTTTCTTT.